These T cell receptor beta chains were read from a single sample in a study of OX40 agonist ivuxolimab in advanced cancers. Using immunoSEQ multiplex PCR, the repertoire was profiled, and TCRdb retains in-frame clones only, with some absent. The top ten hold about 20% of the sample, which has about 31,000 clones, roughly 76% seen once. Sequencing used CD4+ or CD8+ T cells sorted from blood, obtained in a trial of the OX40 agonist ivuxolimab. These receptors all come from an adult with an advanced solid tumor such as melanoma, head and neck, liver or kidney cancer. The CDR3 runs from the conserved cysteine through the conserved F or W.

TRBJ2-2 TRBV7-2 CASSFVGNTGELFF
TRBJ1-5 TRBV19 CASSKIALGNQPQHF
TRBJ1-2 TRBV6-5 CASSLEKSYGYTF
TRBJ1-1 TRBV10-3 CAISESGSSTEAFF
TRBJ1-2 TRBV7-2 CASSSFGDYGYTF
TRBJ2-5 TRBV30 CAWSVTKGTQYF
TRBJ1-5 TRBV18 CASSPWPQGRREQPQHF
TRBJ2-1 TRBV4-1 CASSQDVALASHNKQFF
TRBJ1-2 TRBV6-1 CASSLQENYGYTF
TRBJ2-2 TRBV19 CASSPPGLAGGTGELFF
TRBJ2-1 TRBV5-8 CASSSNYPRNEQFF